What follows are 32 T cell receptor beta chains derived from one specimen sequenced in a study of T-cell memory formation after mild COVID-19. From the 5' RACE reads, TCRdb called clonotypes with MiXCR, one entry per CDR3 protein. The sample holds roughly 140,000 distinct CDR3 sequences, about 14% seen once. Material: PBMCs or a T cell subset sorted from them (not recorded which). The receptors derive from an adult woman who had mild COVID-19 (a few samples of this study predate the infection). Cell type and time point are not known.

This clonotype was counted between two and nine times. This chain connects TRBV3-1 to TRBJ1-6; 11 bases line up with TRBD1. Germline values: CDR1 LGHDT, CDR2 YNNKEL (reference sequence). CDR3 length: 16 residues. Trimming removed 7 bases from V and 8 bases from J; junction bases left unmatched: 10. The CDR3 protein is CASKGTGGFQDSPLHF. CDR3 bases: TGTGCCAGCAAGGGGACAGGGGGTTTCCAAGATTCACCCCTCCACTTT.

The gene calls are TRBV7-9 and TRBJ2-7; 9 positions agree with TRBD1. The CDR3 covers 16 residues. Germline V lookup: CDR1 SEHNR, CDR2 FQNEAQ (reference sequence). Trimming took 4 bases from V and 3 from J; bases not matched to a gene: 10. The CDR3 here is CASSSITSGQGYEQYF. The CDR3 DNA follows: TGTGCCAGCAGCTCAATCACGTCGGGACAGGGCTACGAGCAGTACTTC.

There are a few counts of this clonotype. The chain links TRBV4-3 to TRBJ1-2; 10 positions match TRBD1. The CDR3 contains 18 residues. The ends lost 4 bases at V and 8 bases at J; junction bases unmatched: 19. The germline V gene encodes CDR1 LGHNA and CDR2 YSLEER. CDR3 in amino acids: CASSPEPGLTGGALGYTF. DNA of the CDR3: TGCGCCAGCAGCCCCGAGCCCGGATTGACAGGGGGCGCATTAGGCTACACCTTC.

This clonotype was counted only a few times. This sequence joins TRBV6-1 and TRBJ2-7; TRBD2 aligns across 8 bases. Per germline, CDR1 MNHNS and CDR2 SASEGT. V gave up 2 bases and J gave up 0 bases; unmatched junction bases: 6. This CDR3 has 16 amino acids. The CDR3 DNA reads as TGTGCCAGCAGTGAATTTGTAGCGGGGTCCTCCTACGAGCAGTACTTC. It is translated as CASSEFVAGSSYEQYF.

The chain has TRBV27 and TRBJ1-5; no definite D call. Germline assignment: CDR1 MNHEY and CDR2 SMNVEV (reference sequence). This CDR3 comprises 13 residues. V was shortened by 1 base and J by 3 bases, with 4 bases between the two germline ends. The DNA of the CDR3 is TGTGCCAGCAGTTTATGGGCCAATCAGCCCCAGCATTTT. Its protein product is CASSLWANQPQHF.

This clonotype was observed a few times. The chain has TRBV5-1 and TRBJ2-4; D could derive from TRBD1 or TRBD2 (7 bases each). Germline V CDR1 and CDR2: SGHRS, YFSETQ. Trimming took off 2 bases at V and 6 bases at J, with 18 bases between the two ends. The length of the CDR3 is 16 residues. The CDR3 loop reads CASSFTGAGAGNIQYF. The CDR3 DNA follows: TGCGCCAGCAGCTTCACAGGGGCGGGGGCCGGAAACATTCAGTACTTC.

There are a few counts of this clonotype. This chain links TRBV12-3 or TRBV12-4 with TRBJ2-7; TRBD1 aligns across 9 bases. The length of the CDR3 is 15 residues. The V gene end was trimmed by 6 bases and the J gene end by 5 bases; junction bases not matched to a gene: 11. CDR3 region: CASRHPGTGFHEQYF. The CDR3 DNA sequence: TGTGCCAGCAGACATCCTGGGACAGGGTTTCACGAGCAGTACTTC.

The chain joins TRBV5-4 to TRBJ2-1, with D possibly TRBD1 on 5 matching bases. The germline V and J ends were trimmed by 2 bases and 6 bases, with 9 bases remaining between them. This CDR3 is 13 amino acids long. Per the germline V gene, CDR1 is SGHNT and CDR2 is YYREEE (reference sequence). CDR3 amino acids: CASSFGRANEQFF. The CDR3 region has the DNA TGTGCCAGCAGCTTCGGCAGGGCCAATGAGCAGTTCTTC.

The V call is TRBV7-9, the J call TRBJ1-1; a possible D gene is TRBD1 (5 bases). The germline V gene encodes CDR1 SEHNR and CDR2 FQNEAQ (reference sequence). This CDR3 comprises 14 residues. V dropped 8 bases and J dropped 8 bases, with 21 bases sitting between them. CDR3 sequence reads: CASPQLTEGTEAFF. In DNA form, the CDR3 reads TGTGCCAGCCCCCAACTTACAGAGGGGACCGAAGCTTTCTTT.

The genes are TRBV28 and TRBJ2-7; no reliable D call. The CDR3 totals 15 residues. V lost 5 bases and J lost 0, with 14 bases in between. Looked up from germline, CDR1 is MDHEN and CDR2 is SYDVKM. CDR3 sequence reads: CASSLLRTSSYEQYF. In nucleotides, the CDR3 is TGTGCCAGCAGTCTCCTCCGTACAAGCTCCTACGAGCAGTACTTC. Combining the CDR3 with reference TRBV28 and TRBJ2-7 gives the whole variable domain DVKVTQSSRYLVKRTGEKVFLECVQDMDHENMFWYRQDPGLGLRLIYFSYDVKMKEKGDIPEGYSVSREKKERFSLILESASTNQTSMYLCASSLLRTSSYEQYFGPGTRLTVT.

The chain carries TRBV9 and TRBJ2-1, with 9 bases fitting TRBD1. Germline CDR1 and CDR2: SGDLS and YYNGEE. The CDR3 has 16 residues. Germline trimming cut 2 bases from V and 2 bases from J; bases unmatched to any gene: 5. Here the CDR3 reads CASSVPTGGTYNEQFF. The DNA of the CDR3 is TGTGCCAGCAGCGTTCCGACAGGGGGAACCTACAATGAGCAGTTCTTC.

This clonotype has only a few counts. The chain links TRBV7-8 to TRBJ1-5; no reliable D call. The V gene lost 5 bases and the J gene lost 5 bases, with 13 bases spanning the gap. The CDR3 loop spans 14 amino acids. Germline CDR1 is SGHVS and CDR2 is FQNEAQ. The DNA of the CDR3 is TGTGCCAGCAGCCAGACTGACATCTATCAGCCCCAGCATTTT. Its protein product is CASSQTDIYQPQHF.

DNA for the CDR3: TGCGCCAGCAGTGAGTCGGCAGGGGCTGAGGATCAGCCCCAGCATTTT. Protein: CASSESAGAEDQPQHF. This chain links TRBV10-2 with TRBJ1-5; perhaps TRBD1 as D (6 bases). Germline assignment: CDR1 WSHSY and CDR2 SAAADI. Trimming left V 0 bases short and J 5 bases short, with 14 bases between. CDR3 length: 16 amino acids.

This clonotype was seen ten or more times. The chain couples TRBV4-1 to TRBJ2-5; 8 bases agree with TRBD1. The J segment lost 5 bases and the V segment lost 4 bases, leaving 6 bases of the junction unmatched. Germline CDR1 is MGHRA and CDR2 is YSYEKL. This CDR3 is 14 amino acids long. The CDR3 loop is CASSPDRARETQYF. The CDR3 nucleotides are TGCGCCAGCAGCCCGGACAGGGCGCGGGAGACCCAGTACTTC.

This clonotype was seen a handful of times. Written as DNA, the CDR3 is TGCAGTGCTAGACCATACGACAGGGGGAACACTGAAGCTTTCTTT. Amino acids: CSARPYDRGNTEAFF. The gene calls are TRBV20-1 and TRBJ1-1; 8 bases agree with TRBD1. Germline V gives CDR1 DFQATT, CDR2 SNEGSKA (reference sequence). The CDR3 length is 15 residues. V was clipped by 2 bases and J by 1 base; unmatched bases: 6.

This clonotype was seen a handful of times. V is TRBV6-2 or TRBV6-3 and J is TRBJ2-7, with D unclear. Germline lookup yields CDR1 MNHEY and CDR2 SVGEGT. Trimming took 4 bases from V and 7 from J, leaving 14 bases between them. This CDR3 is 13 amino acids long. CDR3: CASSSGSPWEQYF. CDR3 sequence (DNA): TGTGCCAGCAGTTCCGGATCTCCGTGGGAGCAGTACTTC.

This chain links TRBV25-1 with TRBJ1-4, with a possible D match to TRBD1 (5 bases). Trimming cost V 3 bases and J 6 bases, with 11 bases left between them. CDR3 length: 14 amino acids. In germline, CDR1 is MGHDK, CDR2 SYGVNS. The CDR3 DNA reads as TGTGCCAGCAGTGACCCCACGGGGGATGAAAAACTGTTTTTT. Translated: CASSDPTGDEKLFF.

This chain joins TRBV4-1 and TRBJ1-2; no clear D gene. Per the germline V gene, CDR1 is MGHRA and CDR2 is YSYEKL. The CDR3 is 14 residues long. V shed 0 bases and J shed 4 bases, with 9 bases lying between them. CDR3 DNA: TGCGCCAGCAGCCAAGATGGCAGCCTCTATGGCTACACCTTC. Translation gives CASSQDGSLYGYTF.

The chain joins TRBV4-3 to TRBJ2-7; 9 positions match TRBD2. CDR1 and CDR2 from the germline V gene are LGHNA and YSLEER. The CDR3 is 15 amino acids. V was pared by 1 base and J by 3 bases, with 4 bases of the junction left unmatched. The CDR3 region is CASSQGSGSGYEQYF. The CDR3 DNA reads TGCGCCAGCAGCCAAGGTAGCGGGAGTGGCTACGAGCAGTACTTC.

This clonotype ranks as medium-sized. The chain couples TRBV11-2 to TRBJ2-7; the match to TRBD2 covers 9 bases. Germline lookup yields CDR1 SGHAT and CDR2 FQNNGV. The length of the CDR3 is 15 residues. Losses at the gene ends were 4 bases for V and 5 bases for J; bases not matched to a gene: 9. CDR3 bases: TGTGCCAGCAGCTCACCTATAGCGGGAGTCCACGAGCAGTACTTC. Translated, it gives CASSSPIAGVHEQYF. The full variable domain, rest sourced from reference TRBV11-2 and TRBJ2-7, is EAGVAQSPRYKIIEKRQSVAFWCNPISGHATLYWYQQILGQGPKLLIQFQNNGVVDDSQLPKDRFSAERLKGVDSTLKIQPAKLEDSAVYLCASSSPIAGVHEQYFGPGTRLTVT.

J is TRBJ1-5 and V is TRBV24-1; no firm D call. Germline assignment: CDR1 KGHDR and CDR2 SFDVKD. The V and J ends lost 4 bases and 6 bases respectively, with 12 bases between them. The CDR3 is made up of 14 amino acids. In DNA, the CDR3 is TGTGCCACCAGTGACCCGAATTACAGTCAGCCCCAGCATTTT. Amino acids: CATSDPNYSQPQHF.

The chain is built from TRBV14 and TRBJ2-7; 11 positions agree with TRBD2. V shed 2 bases, J shed 4 bases, and the junction held 22 bases outside the gene matches. The CDR3 is 21 residues long. Germline V gives CDR1 SGHDN, CDR2 FVKESK. CDR3 residues: CASSQHRGSEATSGSVYEQYF. CDR3 nucleotide sequence: TGTGCCAGCAGCCAACACCGAGGATCCGAGGCTACTAGCGGGAGTGTGTACGAGCAGTACTTC.

In this sample, this clonotype turned up a few times. The CDR3 loop is CASSYGDTEAFF. The CDR3 DNA sequence: TGTGCCAGCAGCTACGGGGACACTGAAGCTTTCTTT. The gene calls are TRBV9 and TRBJ1-1, with D unclear. V was clipped by 4 bases and J by 3 bases, with 7 bases between them. CDR3 length: 12 residues. The germline V gene has CDR1 SGDLS and CDR2 YYNGEE.

This clonotype came up a few times. This chain connects TRBV7-6 to TRBJ2-1, with D tentatively TRBD1 (5 bases). CDR3 length: 16 amino acids. V was shortened by 5 bases and J by 4 bases, with 18 bases between the two germline ends. Germline CDR1 and CDR2: SGHVS and FNYEAQ. CDR3 loop: CASSAGQGPPYNEQFF. DNA for the CDR3: TGTGCCAGCAGCGCAGGGCAGGGTCCCCCATACAATGAGCAGTTCTTC.

This clonotype has a single count. The chain joins TRBV20-1 to TRBJ2-1; 8 nucleotides line up with TRBD2. The CDR3 is 11 residues long. Losses at the gene ends were 1 base for V and 10 bases for J; bases not matched to a gene: 0. CDR1 DFQATT and CDR2 SNEGSKA come from the germline V gene (reference sequence). DNA of the CDR3: TGCAGTGCTAGAGGACTAGCGGAGCAGTTCTTC. Protein: CSARGLAEQFF.

A few counts support this clonotype. This sequence joins TRBV28 and TRBJ2-7; either TRBD1 or TRBD2 may fit D (5 bases each). The germline V gene has CDR1 MDHEN and CDR2 SYDVKM. V was clipped by 5 bases and J by 7 bases, with 21 bases between them. This CDR3 has 15 amino acids. CDR3 in amino acids: CASSIPRGSIGEQYF. CDR3 DNA: TGTGCCAGCAGTATCCCCCGGGGCTCAATTGGGGAGCAGTACTTC.

This clonotype was counted at least ten times. This chain uses TRBV7-9 with TRBJ2-7; 7 bases align to TRBD1. The ends lost 5 bases at V and 3 bases at J; junction bases unmatched: 10. CDR3 length: 15 residues. Germline CDR1 and CDR2: SEHNR and FQNEAQ (reference sequence). CDR3 sequence reads: CASSGTTGPYYEQYF. The DNA for the CDR3 is TGTGCCAGCAGCGGAACGACAGGGCCCTACTACGAGCAGTACTTC.

J is TRBJ2-1 and V is TRBV12-3 or TRBV12-4; possibly TRBD1 or TRBD2 for D (6 bases each). This CDR3 spans 17 amino acids. Trimming took off 4 bases at V and 3 bases at J, with 19 bases between the two ends. CDR3 residues: CASSSRDSPGDYNEQFF. The CDR3, as DNA: TGTGCCAGCAGTTCCCGGGACTCCCCAGGGGACTACAATGAGCAGTTCTTC.

DNA for the CDR3: TGTGCCAGCAGGCCCCCTGTTATCACAGATACGCAGTATTTT. This codes for CASRPPVITDTQYF. This chain links TRBV7-2 with TRBJ2-3; D is undetermined. The CDR3 consists of 14 residues. The germline V gene has CDR1 SGHTA and CDR2 FQGNSA. The V end lost 6 bases, the J end lost 2 bases, and 12 bases lay between the germline ends. Full variable domain (missing parts from reference TRBV7-2 and TRBJ2-3): GAGVSQSPSNKVTEKGKDVELRCDPISGHTALYWYRQSLGQGLEFLIYFQGNSAPDKSGLPSDRFSAERTGGSVSTLTIQRTQQEDSAVYLCASRPPVITDTQYFGPGTRLTVL.

This clonotype was counted only a few times. The CDR3, as DNA: TGTGCCAGCAGTGAACCGACAGAAGCCCCCCAACGGGTCCGCACAGATACGCAGTATTTT. It specifies CASSEPTEAPQRVRTDTQYF. V is TRBV2 and J is TRBJ2-3, with a tentative D call TRBD1 (5 bases). This CDR3 spans 20 amino acids. Deletions cut 2 bases from V and 1 base from J, with 25 bases between. In germline, CDR1 is SNHLY, CDR2 FYNNEI.

The chain uses TRBV7-9 and TRBJ1-2; no firm D call. The CDR3 covers 16 residues. V shed 7 bases and J shed 4 bases, with 22 bases lying between them. Germline CDR1 is SEHNR and CDR2 is FQNEAQ (reference sequence). The CDR3 sequence: CASTFEGSGLSYGYTF. The CDR3 DNA reads TGTGCCAGCACCTTCGAGGGCAGTGGGCTGTCCTATGGCTACACCTTC.

This chain uses TRBV12-3 or TRBV12-4 with TRBJ1-5, with a tentative D call TRBD1 (6 bases). The CDR3 totals 14 residues. The V gene lost 5 bases and the J gene lost 7 bases, with 15 bases spanning the gap. CDR3 region: CASSPGGAGQPQHF. The CDR3 DNA sequence: TGTGCCAGCAGTCCCGGGGGGGCCGGCCAGCCCCAGCATTTT.